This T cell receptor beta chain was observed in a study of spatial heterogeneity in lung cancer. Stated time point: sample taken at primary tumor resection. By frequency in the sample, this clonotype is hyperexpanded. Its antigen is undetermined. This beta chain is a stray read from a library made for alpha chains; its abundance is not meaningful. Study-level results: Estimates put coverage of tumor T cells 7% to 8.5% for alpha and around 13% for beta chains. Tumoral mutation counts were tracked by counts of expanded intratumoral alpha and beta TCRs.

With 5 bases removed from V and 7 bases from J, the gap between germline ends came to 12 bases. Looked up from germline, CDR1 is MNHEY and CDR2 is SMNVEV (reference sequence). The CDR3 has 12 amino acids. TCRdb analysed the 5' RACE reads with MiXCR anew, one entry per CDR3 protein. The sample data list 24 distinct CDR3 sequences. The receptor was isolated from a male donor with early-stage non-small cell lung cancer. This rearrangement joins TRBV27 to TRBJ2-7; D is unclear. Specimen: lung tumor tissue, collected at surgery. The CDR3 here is CASSPTPWEQYF. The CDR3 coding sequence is TGTGCCAGCAGTCCAACGCCGTGGGAGCAGTACTTC.